The 8 T cell receptor beta chains below all came from one sample that was sequenced in a study of T cells expressing NK-cell markers. Using the 5' RACE reads, TCRdb records one entry per CDR3 protein without DNA. The sample table sets out 250,000 to 300,000 distinct CDR3 sequences. Sequenced input: blood T cells: a sorted CD56 or NKG2C T cell subset, CD4+ or CD8+ T cells, or bulk PBMC T cells (not recorded which). These receptors were taken from a woman between 18 and 70 years old in good health.

V usage is TRBV20-1 and J usage is TRBJ2-1. The germline V gene has CDR1 DFQATT and CDR2 SNEGSKA (reference sequence). The CDR3 is made up of 11 amino acids. CDR3 residues: CSAPTPNEQFF.

The chain has TRBV20-1 and TRBJ2-2; TCRdb proposes TRBD1, but this gene call is untestable without DNA. This CDR3 comprises 13 residues. Germline assignment: CDR1 DFQATT and CDR2 SNEGSKA (reference sequence). CDR3 residues: CSGTGQGGRELFF.

V usage is TRBV7-3 and J usage is TRBJ2-5; TCRdb designates TRBD1, a call that cannot be tested without DNA. CDR3 length equals 15 residues. CDR1 is SGHTA and CDR2 is FQGTGA in the germline V gene. The CDR3 here is CASSPGLQNVETQYF.

The chain carries TRBV29-1 and TRBJ2-2; TCRdb's D call of TRBD2 is untestable without DNA. This CDR3 is built from 13 residues. Germline CDR1 reads SQVTM; CDR2 reads ANQGSEA. CDR3 loop: CTAGLAKTGELFF.

The rearrangement joins TRBV12-3 or TRBV12-4 to TRBJ2-1; the D call from TCRdb, TRBD2, cannot be confirmed without DNA. The CDR3 runs 16 residues. CDR3 sequence: CASSFRTSGIYNEQFF.

This chain uses TRBV12-3 or TRBV12-4 with TRBJ1-1. CDR3 length equals 12 residues. The CDR3 region is CASSSRSYEAFF.

V usage is TRBV20-1 and J usage is TRBJ1-2. This CDR3 contains 13 residues. Germline V gives CDR1 DFQATT, CDR2 SNEGSKA (reference sequence). The CDR3 sequence: CSARQDYRDGYTF.

This chain links TRBV6-1 with TRBJ1-2; TCRdb's D call, TRBD1, is unchecked because there is no DNA. This CDR3 is built from 16 residues. Germline V gives CDR1 MNHNS, CDR2 SASEGT. The CDR3 here is CASSPTGGKLDYGYTF.